The next 17 T cell receptor beta chains were all read from a single sample in a study of CD8 T cells in ankylosing spondylitis. Study outcomes and limitations: A TCR beta motif of several highly homologous variants seemed to mark ankylosing spondylitis blood.

Their target antigens are unknown. TCRdb used MiXCR to reprocess the 5' RACE reads, holding one entry per CDR3 protein. Here the sample spans about 510,000 distinct CDR3 sequences, about 5.4% being singletons. Material for sequencing was blood, either unsorted or a sorted T cell fraction (not recorded which). The receptors stem from a male donor with ankylosing spondylitis.

The table lists this clonotype with a count of one. A read error is possible here, since a much larger clone lies one base away. This chain links TRBV5-1 with TRBJ2-1, with 7 bases fitting TRBD1. Germline CDR1 SGHRS, CDR2 YFSETQ. The CDR3 is 12 residues long. CDR3 in amino acids: CASSVQGNEQCF. The CDR3 region has the DNA TGCGCCAGCAGCGTACAGGGGAATGAGCAGTGCTTC.

In its sample, this clonotype was seen a few times. V and J are TRBV28 and TRBJ2-4; 9 bases are shared with TRBD2. Germline-derived CDR1 and CDR2 are MDHEN and SYDVKM. This CDR3 has 16 residues. V was pared by 6 bases and J by 0 bases, with 6 bases of the junction left unmatched. CDR3 region: CASSPLAGIAKNIQYF. The CDR3 nucleotides read TGTGCCAGCAGCCCACTAGCGGGTATAGCCAAAAACATTCAGTACTTC.

At least ten counts were recorded for this clonotype. The chain carries TRBV20-1 and TRBJ2-2, with 11 nucleotides matching TRBD2. The germline V gene encodes CDR1 DFQATT and CDR2 SNEGSKA (reference sequence). The CDR3 runs to 15 residues. Germline trimming cut 3 bases from V and 5 bases from J; bases unmatched to any gene: 5. The CDR3 region is CSARELAGETGELFF. The CDR3 region has the DNA TGCAGTGCTAGGGAACTAGCGGGAGAAACCGGGGAGCTGTTTTTT.

This clonotype appeared many times. The V and J genes are TRBV12-3 or TRBV12-4 and TRBJ1-1, with unresolved D. This CDR3 is built from 13 residues. The V gene lost 2 bases and the J gene lost 7 bases, with 11 bases spanning the gap. CDR3 nucleotide sequence: TGTGCCAGCAGTTTAACCCTGGAGGGTGAAGCTTTCTTT. Translated: CASSLTLEGEAFF.

This clonotype has at least ten counts. V and J are TRBV11-2 and TRBJ2-2, with a possible D match to TRBD2 (6 bases). There are 15 residues in the CDR3. The V end was cut by 4 bases, the J end by 6 bases, with 15 bases between. Germline CDR1 and CDR2: SGHAT and FQNNGV. CDR3 sequence reads: CASSSLSGRPGELFF. The CDR3 region has the DNA TGTGCCAGCAGCTCTCTCTCAGGGAGGCCCGGGGAGCTGTTTTTT.

The chain joins TRBV28 to TRBJ2-1; tentatively, D is TRBD1 (6 bases). Per the germline V gene, CDR1 is MDHEN and CDR2 is SYDVKM. The V end lost 6 bases, the J end lost 2 bases, and 14 bases lay between the germline ends. The CDR3 covers 15 residues. In DNA, the CDR3 is TGTGCCAGCAGACCTCCGACAGGTACCTACAATGAGCAGTTCTTC. Amino acids: CASRPPTGTYNEQFF.

This clonotype was counted at least ten times. V gene TRBV4-3 combines with J gene TRBJ2-7; a possible D gene is TRBD2 (5 bases). Deletions cut 0 bases from V and 0 bases from J, with 9 bases between. The CDR3 spans 15 residues. The germline V gene encodes CDR1 LGHNA and CDR2 YSLEER. The CDR3 is CASSQEAESSYEQYF. CDR3 bases: TGCGCCAGCAGCCAAGAAGCGGAAAGCTCCTACGAGCAGTACTTC.

In its sample, this clonotype was seen many times. The chain combines TRBV7-9 with TRBJ2-3; TRBD1 or TRBD2 may be the D gene (6 bases each). This CDR3 is built from 17 residues. The V end lost 2 bases, the J end lost 2 bases, and 17 bases lay between the germline ends. CDR1 is SEHNR and CDR2 is FQNEAQ in the germline V gene (reference sequence). CDR3 bases: TGTGCCAGCAGCTTATTAGTCCGGGGGCCGAACACAGATACGCAGTATTTT. Translation gives CASSLLVRGPNTDTQYF.

This clonotype came up many times. This rearrangement joins TRBV29-1 to TRBJ1-5; 9 bases match TRBD1. CDR1 and CDR2 (germline): SQVTM, ANQGSEA. V shed 7 bases, J shed 5 bases, and the junction held 6 bases outside the gene matches. CDR3 length: 13 amino acids. Written as DNA, the CDR3 is TGCAGCGCGGGACAGGGCCCGGATCAGCCCCAGCATTTT. It encodes CSAGQGPDQPQHF.

This clonotype occurred many times. The chain combines TRBV20-1 with TRBJ2-4, with TRBD1 identical over 7 bases. V was clipped by 1 base and J by 7 bases; unmatched bases: 4. This CDR3 region has 13 residues. Looked up from germline, CDR1 is DFQATT and CDR2 is SNEGSKA (reference sequence). The CDR3 bases are TGCAGTGCTAGAGGGGGACAGACGAACATTCAGTACTTC. Amino acid sequence: CSARGGQTNIQYF.

This clonotype was detected only a few times. The rearrangement links TRBV20-1 to TRBJ2-6; 7 nucleotides match TRBD1. The length of the CDR3 is 14 residues. Per germline, CDR1 DFQATT and CDR2 SNEGSKA (reference sequence). Trimming took 5 bases from V and 0 from J; bases not matched to a gene: 1. The chain's CDR3 is CSARQGSGANVLTF. DNA of the CDR3: TGCAGTGCTCGACAGGGCTCTGGGGCCAACGTCCTGACTTTC.

This clonotype was observed many times. The chain recombines TRBV12-3 or TRBV12-4 with TRBJ1-6; unclear D gene. This CDR3 is built from 11 residues. Trimming removed 5 bases from V and 15 bases from J, with 11 bases in between. For the CDR3, the DNA is TGTGCCAGCAGTCTCATACGTGACCTCCACTTT. It is translated as CASSLIRDLHF.

This clonotype was seen many times. This chain joins TRBV4-3 and TRBJ2-3; 8 positions agree with TRBD2. Germline V CDR1 and CDR2: LGHNA, YSLEER. The CDR3 is 15 residues long. V was clipped by 1 base and J by 4 bases; unmatched bases: 4. The CDR3 protein is CASSQGQAGADTQYF. Written as DNA, the CDR3 is TGCGCCAGCAGCCAAGGGCAAGCGGGGGCAGATACGCAGTATTTT.

This clonotype was counted many times. The chain is built from TRBV4-1 and TRBJ2-1; D uncertain. The CDR3 extends over 18 amino acids. Germline values: CDR1 MGHRA, CDR2 YSYEKL. Trimming removed 2 bases at V and 1 base at J, with 18 bases between. This CDR3 is CASSQRFPASGSYNEQFF. The DNA for the CDR3 is TGCGCCAGCAGCCAACGATTCCCAGCGTCTGGGTCCTACAATGAGCAGTTCTTC.

The chain is built from TRBV20-1 and TRBJ2-5; 7 nucleotides agree with TRBD2. J lost 4 bases, V lost 4 bases, and 9 bases had no gene match. The CDR3 sequence is 14 residues long. Germline CDR1 reads DFQATT; CDR2 reads SNEGSKA (reference sequence). This CDR3 reads CSAIRGGPGETQYF. Here the CDR3 DNA reads TGCAGTGCTATTAGGGGAGGGCCTGGAGAGACCCAGTACTTC.

This clonotype was recorded at least ten times. The J gene is TRBJ2-1, the V gene TRBV20-1; 13 bases map to TRBD2. The CDR3 has 14 residues. V lost 4 bases, J lost 8 bases, and 5 bases stayed unmatched. Germline V gives CDR1 DFQATT, CDR2 SNEGSKA (reference sequence). The DNA for the CDR3 is TGCAGTGCTACAGGACTAGCGGGAGCGGATGAGCAGTTCTTC. As protein: CSATGLAGADEQFF.

The table lists this clonotype with many counts. The V gene is TRBV28, the J gene TRBJ2-7, with 9 nucleotides matching TRBD1. From germline, CDR1 is MDHEN and CDR2 SYDVKM. V shed 4 bases, J shed 6 bases, and the junction held 10 bases outside the gene matches. The CDR3 runs 15 residues. Here the CDR3 DNA reads TGTGCCAGCAGTTCCCCCCGGGACAGGGCTTCCGAGCAGTACTTC. It codes for CASSSPRDRASEQYF. Complete variable domain (other parts from reference TRBV28 and TRBJ2-7): DVKVTQSSRYLVKRTGEKVFLECVQDMDHENMFWYRQDPGLGLRLIYFSYDVKMKEKGDIPEGYSVSREKKERFSLILESASTNQTSMYLCASSSPRDRASEQYFGPGTRLTVT.